This TCR beta chain was captured in a study of T-cell reconstitution after alpha-beta-depleted transplantation in children. Study-wide results and caveats: It was newly produced T cells that mostly accounted for T-cell counts and diversity one year after transplant.

Trimming stripped 6 bases from V and 8 bases from J, with 20 bases between. The germline CDR1 and CDR2 sequences are KGHSH and LQKENI. CDR3 length equals 15 residues. The sample holds a few counts of this clonotype. Its antigen is unknown. The TCRbeta library incorporated unique molecular identifiers. TCRdb re-called the PCR reads with MiXCR, one entry per CDR3 protein. The sample lists 600,000 to 700,000 distinct CDR3 sequences, approximately 14% occurring once. This material consisted of PBMCs, taken before TCRalphabeta/CD19-depleted stem cell transplant. V gene TRBV18 combines with J gene TRBJ2-1, with D perhaps matching TRBD2 (5 bases). The sequence was collected from a girl aged 2-9 years with congenital amegakaryocytic thrombocytopenia, due to receive a stem cell transplant. CDR3 DNA: TGTGCCAGCTCTTCTGAGAGACTACTTATCGATGAGCAGTTCTTC. It translates to CASSSERLLIDEQFF.